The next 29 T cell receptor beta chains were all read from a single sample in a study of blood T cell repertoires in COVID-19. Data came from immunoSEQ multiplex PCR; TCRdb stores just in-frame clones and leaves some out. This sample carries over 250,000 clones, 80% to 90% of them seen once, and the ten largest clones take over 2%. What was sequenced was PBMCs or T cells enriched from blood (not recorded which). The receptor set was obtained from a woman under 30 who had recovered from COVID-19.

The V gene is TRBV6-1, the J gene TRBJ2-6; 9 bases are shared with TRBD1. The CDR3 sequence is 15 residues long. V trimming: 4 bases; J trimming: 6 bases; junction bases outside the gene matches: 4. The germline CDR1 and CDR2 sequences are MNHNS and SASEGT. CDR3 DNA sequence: TGTGCCAGCAGTGGTCGGACAGGGGAGGCCAACGTCCTGACTTTC. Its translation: CASSGRTGEANVLTF.

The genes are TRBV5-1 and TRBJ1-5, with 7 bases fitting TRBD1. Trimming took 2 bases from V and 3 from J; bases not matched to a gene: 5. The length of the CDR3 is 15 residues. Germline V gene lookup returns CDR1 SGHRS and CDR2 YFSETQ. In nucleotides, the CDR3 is TGCGCCAGCAGCTTCACAGGGGAGGCCAATCAGCCCCAGCATTTT. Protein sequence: CASSFTGEANQPQHF.

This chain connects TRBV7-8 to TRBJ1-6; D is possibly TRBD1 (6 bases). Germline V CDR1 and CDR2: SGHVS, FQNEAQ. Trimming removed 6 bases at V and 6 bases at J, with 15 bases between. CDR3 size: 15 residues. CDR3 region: CASRGAGVGNSPLHF. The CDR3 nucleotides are TGTGCCAGCAGGGGGGCGGGGGTTGGTAATTCACCCCTCCACTTT.

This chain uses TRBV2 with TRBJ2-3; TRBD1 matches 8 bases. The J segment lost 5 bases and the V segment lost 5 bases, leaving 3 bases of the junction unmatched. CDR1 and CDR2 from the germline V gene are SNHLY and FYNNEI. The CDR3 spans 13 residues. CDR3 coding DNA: TGTGCCAGCAGTCCACAGGGGGGAGATACGCAGTATTTT. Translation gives CASSPQGGDTQYF.

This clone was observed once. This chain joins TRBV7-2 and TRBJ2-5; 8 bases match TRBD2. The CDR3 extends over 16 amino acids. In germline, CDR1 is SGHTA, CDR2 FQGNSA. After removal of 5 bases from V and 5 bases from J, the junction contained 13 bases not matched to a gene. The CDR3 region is CASSPNGGGLGETQYF. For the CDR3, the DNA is TGTGCCAGCAGCCCGAATGGCGGGGGGTTAGGGGAGACCCAGTACTTC.

The DNA of the CDR3 is TGTGCCAGTAGTACAGGGCTACGCTATGGCTACACCTTC. This gives the protein CASSTGLRYGYTF. This chain joins TRBV19 and TRBJ1-2; D is perhaps TRBD1 (5 bases). V was clipped by 4 bases and J by 4 bases, with 10 bases between them. The CDR3 runs 13 residues. CDR1 LNHDA and CDR2 SQIVND come from the germline V gene (reference sequence).

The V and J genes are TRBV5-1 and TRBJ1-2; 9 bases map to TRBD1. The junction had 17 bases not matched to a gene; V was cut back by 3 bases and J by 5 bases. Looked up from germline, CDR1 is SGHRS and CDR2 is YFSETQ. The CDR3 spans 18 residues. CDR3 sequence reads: CASSWMTGTGLNFYGYTF. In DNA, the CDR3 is TGCGCCAGCAGCTGGATGACCGGGACAGGGTTAAACTTTTATGGCTACACCTTC.

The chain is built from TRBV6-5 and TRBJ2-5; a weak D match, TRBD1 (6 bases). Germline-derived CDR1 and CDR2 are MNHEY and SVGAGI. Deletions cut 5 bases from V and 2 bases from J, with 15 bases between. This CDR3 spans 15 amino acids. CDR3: CASSRATQGQETQYF. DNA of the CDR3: TGTGCCAGCAGTCGCGCGACACAGGGTCAAGAGACCCAGTACTTC.

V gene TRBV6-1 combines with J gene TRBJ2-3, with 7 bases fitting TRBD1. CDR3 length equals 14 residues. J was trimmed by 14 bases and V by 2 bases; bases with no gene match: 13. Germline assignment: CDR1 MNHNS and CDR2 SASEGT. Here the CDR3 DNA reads TGTGCCAGCAGTGAAAGACTGGGACAGACAATTGCGTATTTT. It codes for CASSERLGQTIAYF.

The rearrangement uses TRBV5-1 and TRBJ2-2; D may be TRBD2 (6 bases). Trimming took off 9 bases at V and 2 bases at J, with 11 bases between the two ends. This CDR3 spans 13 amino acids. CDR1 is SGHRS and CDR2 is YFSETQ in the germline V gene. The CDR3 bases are TGCGCCACCCGGGGGTCTAACACCGGGGAGCTGTTTTTT. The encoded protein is CATRGSNTGELFF. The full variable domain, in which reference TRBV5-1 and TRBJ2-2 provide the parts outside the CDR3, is KAGVTQTPRYLIKTRGQQVTLSCSPISGHRSVSWYQQTPGQGLQFLFEYFSETQRNKGNFPGRFSGRQFSNSRSEMNVSTLELGDSALYLCATRGSNTGELFFGEGSRLTVL.

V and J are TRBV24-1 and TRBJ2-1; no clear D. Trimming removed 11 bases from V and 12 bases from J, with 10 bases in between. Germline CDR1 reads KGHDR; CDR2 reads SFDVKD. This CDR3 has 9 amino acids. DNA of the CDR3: TGTGCCAGCGCCTATTGGCAGTTCTTC. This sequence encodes CASAYWQFF.

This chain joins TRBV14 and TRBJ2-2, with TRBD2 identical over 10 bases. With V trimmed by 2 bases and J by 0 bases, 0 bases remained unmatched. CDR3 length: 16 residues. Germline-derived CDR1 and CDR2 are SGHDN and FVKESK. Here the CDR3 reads CASSQLAGANTGELFF. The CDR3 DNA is TGTGCCAGCAGCCAACTAGCGGGGGCGAACACCGGGGAGCTGTTTTTT.

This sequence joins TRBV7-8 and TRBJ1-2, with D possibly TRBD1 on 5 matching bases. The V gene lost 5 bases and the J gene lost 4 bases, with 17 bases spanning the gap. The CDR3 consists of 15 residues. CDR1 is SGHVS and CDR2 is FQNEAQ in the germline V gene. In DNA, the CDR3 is TGTGCCAGCAGCCCAAATAGGCGCAGGGCCTATGGCTACACCTTC. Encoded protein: CASSPNRRRAYGYTF.

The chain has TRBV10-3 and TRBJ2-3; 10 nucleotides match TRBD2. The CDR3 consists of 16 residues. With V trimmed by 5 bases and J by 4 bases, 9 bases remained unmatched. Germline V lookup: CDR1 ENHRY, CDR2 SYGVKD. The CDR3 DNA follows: TGTGCCATCAGTAAAGCTAGCGGGGGAGTCCCAGATACGCAGTATTTT. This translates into CAISKASGGVPDTQYF.

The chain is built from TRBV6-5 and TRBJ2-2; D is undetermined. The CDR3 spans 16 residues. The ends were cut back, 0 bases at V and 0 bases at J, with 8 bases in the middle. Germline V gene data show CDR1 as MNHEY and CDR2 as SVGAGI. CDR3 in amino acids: CASSYSGTTNTGELFF. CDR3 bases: TGTGCCAGCAGTTACTCGGGCACGACGAACACCGGGGAGCTGTTTTTT.

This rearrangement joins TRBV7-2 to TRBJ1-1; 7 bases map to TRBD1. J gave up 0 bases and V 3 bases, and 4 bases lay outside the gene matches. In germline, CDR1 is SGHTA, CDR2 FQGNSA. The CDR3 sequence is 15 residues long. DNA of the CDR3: TGTGCCAGCAGCTTTCCCGGACAGGTGAACACTGAAGCTTTCTTT. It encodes CASSFPGQVNTEAFF.

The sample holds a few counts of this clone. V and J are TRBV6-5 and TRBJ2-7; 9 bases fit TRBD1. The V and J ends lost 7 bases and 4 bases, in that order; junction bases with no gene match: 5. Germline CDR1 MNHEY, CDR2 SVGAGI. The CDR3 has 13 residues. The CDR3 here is CASNRDREYEQYF. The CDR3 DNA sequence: TGTGCCAGCAACCGGGACAGGGAATACGAGCAGTACTTC.

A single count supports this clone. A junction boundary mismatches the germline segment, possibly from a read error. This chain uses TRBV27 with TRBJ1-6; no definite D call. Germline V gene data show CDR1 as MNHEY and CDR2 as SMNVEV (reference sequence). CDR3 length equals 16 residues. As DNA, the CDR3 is TGTGCCAGCAGTCTATCGGCTTCAGTCTCGAATTCACCCCTCCACTTT. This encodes CASSLSASVSNSPLHF.

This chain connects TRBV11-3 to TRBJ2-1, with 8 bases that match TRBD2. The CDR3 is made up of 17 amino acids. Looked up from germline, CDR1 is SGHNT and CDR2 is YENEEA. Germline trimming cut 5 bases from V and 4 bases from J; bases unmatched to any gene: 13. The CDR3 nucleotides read TGTGCCAGCAGCCAGGGTCGTGGCGGGGGGATTTACAATGAGCAGTTCTTC. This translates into CASSQGRGGGIYNEQFF.

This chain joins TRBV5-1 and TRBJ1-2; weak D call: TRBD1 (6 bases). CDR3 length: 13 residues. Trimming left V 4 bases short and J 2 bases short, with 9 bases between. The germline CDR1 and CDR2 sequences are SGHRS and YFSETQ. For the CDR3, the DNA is TGCGCCAGCAGCCGGGACACCAACTATGGCTACACCTTC. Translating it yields CASSRDTNYGYTF. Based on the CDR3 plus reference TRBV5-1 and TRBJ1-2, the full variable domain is KAGVTQTPRYLIKTRGQQVTLSCSPISGHRSVSWYQQTPGQGLQFLFEYFSETQRNKGNFPGRFSGRQFSNSRSEMNVSTLELGDSALYLCASSRDTNYGYTFGSGTRLTVV.

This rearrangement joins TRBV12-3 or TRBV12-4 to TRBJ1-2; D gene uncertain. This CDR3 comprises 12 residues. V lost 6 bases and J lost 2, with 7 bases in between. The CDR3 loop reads CASSKRNYGYTF. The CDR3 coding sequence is TGTGCCAGCAGCAAGAGGAACTATGGCTACACCTTC.

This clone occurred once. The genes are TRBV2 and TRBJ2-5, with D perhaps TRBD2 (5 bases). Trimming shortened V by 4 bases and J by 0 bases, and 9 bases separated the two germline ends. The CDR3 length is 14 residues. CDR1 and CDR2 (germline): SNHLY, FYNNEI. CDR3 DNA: TGTGCCAGCAGTGCGGGGAGATACCAAGAGACCCAGTACTTC. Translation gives CASSAGRYQETQYF.

The CDR3 DNA sequence: TGTGCCAGCAGCCCTTCGACCGGGGAGCTGTTTTTT. As protein: CASSPSTGELFF. The rearrangement uses TRBV27 and TRBJ2-2; no firm D call. Between the trimmed V and J ends, which lost 6 bases and 5 bases, there was a span of 7 bases. Germline CDR1 reads MNHEY; CDR2 reads SMNVEV (reference sequence). The CDR3 has 12 residues.

The CDR3 nucleotides are TGTGCCAGCAGCTTGGACAGGGAGAGGCCCCAGCATTTT. Amino acid sequence: CASSLDRERPQHF. The chain links TRBV5-4 to TRBJ1-5; TRBD1 is a possible D gene (6 bases). The germline CDR1 and CDR2 sequences are SGHNT and YYREEE (reference sequence). The V end lost 0 bases, the J end lost 9 bases, and 10 bases lay between the germline ends. The CDR3 runs to 13 residues.

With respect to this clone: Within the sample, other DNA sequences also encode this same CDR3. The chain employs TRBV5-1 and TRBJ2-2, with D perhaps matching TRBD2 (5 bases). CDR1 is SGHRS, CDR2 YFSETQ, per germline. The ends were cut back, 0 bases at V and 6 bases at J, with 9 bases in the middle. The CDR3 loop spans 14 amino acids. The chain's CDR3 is CASSLVGSAGELFF. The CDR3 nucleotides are TGCGCCAGCAGCTTGGTGGGTAGCGCCGGGGAGCTGTTTTTT. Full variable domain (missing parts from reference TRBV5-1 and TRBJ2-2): KAGVTQTPRYLIKTRGQQVTLSCSPISGHRSVSWYQQTPGQGLQFLFEYFSETQRNKGNFPGRFSGRQFSNSRSEMNVSTLELGDSALYLCASSLVGSAGELFFGEGSRLTVL.

CDR3 region: CASSPESGLSGSPLHF. CDR3 nucleotide sequence: TGTGCCAGCTCACCAGAGTCGGGACTCTCAGGATCACCCCTCCACTTT. The chain is built from TRBV18 and TRBJ1-6, with D possibly being TRBD1 (5 bases). Germline-derived CDR1 and CDR2 are KGHSH and LQKENI. V gave up 2 bases and J gave up 10 bases, with 18 bases separating them. The CDR3 runs 16 residues.

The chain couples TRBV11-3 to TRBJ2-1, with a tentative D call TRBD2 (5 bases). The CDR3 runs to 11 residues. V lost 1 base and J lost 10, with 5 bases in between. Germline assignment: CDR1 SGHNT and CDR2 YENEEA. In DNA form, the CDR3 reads TGTGCCAGCAGCTTAGCGGGGGAGCAGTTCTTC. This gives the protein CASSLAGEQFF.

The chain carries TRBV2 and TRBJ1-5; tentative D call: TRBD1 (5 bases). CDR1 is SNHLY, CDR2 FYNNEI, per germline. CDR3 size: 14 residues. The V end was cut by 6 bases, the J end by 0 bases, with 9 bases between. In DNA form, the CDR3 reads TGTGCCAGCAGGGGGGACTATAGCAATCAGCCCCAGCATTTT. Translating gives CASRGDYSNQPQHF.

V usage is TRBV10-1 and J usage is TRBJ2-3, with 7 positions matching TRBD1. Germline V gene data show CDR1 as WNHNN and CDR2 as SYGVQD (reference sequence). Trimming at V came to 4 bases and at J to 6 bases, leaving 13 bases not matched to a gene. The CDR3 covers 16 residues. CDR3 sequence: CASSGPSGQLSDTQYF. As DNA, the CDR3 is TGCGCCAGCAGTGGGCCGTCGGGACAGCTGTCGGATACGCAGTATTTT.